This T cell receptor beta chain came from a study of shared clonotypes between healthy human individuals. With regard to this clone: Its cognate antigen is unknown.

Germline loops: CDR1 GTSNPN, CDR2 SVGIG (reference sequence). Trimming left V 0 bases short and J 5 bases short, with 13 bases between. This CDR3 has 14 residues. Study findings and constraints: Around 5% of naive CD4 clonotypes were common to a few donors.

The protocol was immunoSEQ multiplex PCR, while the TCRdb copy is restricted to in-frame clones and leaves out a portion. The table shows about 2.4 million clones, with around nine tenths occurring only once. Sequences were obtained from naive CD4+ T cells sorted from blood. Indicated subset: CD45RA+ positively selected. The clonotype comes from a man aged 18 to 30 in good health. The rearrangement uses TRBV30 and TRBJ1-1, with D possibly TRBD1 on 5 matching bases. The chain's CDR3 is CAWSVGERGTEAFF. CDR3 sequence (DNA): TGTGCCTGGAGTGTGGGGGAGAGAGGGACTGAAGCTTTCTTT.